Presented here are 23 T cell receptor beta chains from one specimen sequenced in a study of shared clonotypes between healthy human individuals. Sequencing was performed with immunoSEQ multiplex PCR; in TCRdb, only in-frame clones are kept and a portion is missing. The table shows around 720,000 clones, with around three quarters occurring only once. Sequencing was done on a sample of memory CD4+ T cells sorted from blood. Subset here: CD45RA-negative fraction. The source of these receptors is a woman aged 25-40 years in good health.

V and J are TRBV6-4 and TRBJ2-1, with D hard to call. Deletions cut 3 bases from V and 4 bases from J, with 16 bases between. In germline, CDR1 is MRHNA, CDR2 SNTAGT. This CDR3 spans 16 amino acids. This CDR3 is CASSEFSTPQYNEQFF. The CDR3 DNA reads as TGTGCCAGCAGTGAATTTTCGACACCTCAATACAATGAGCAGTTCTTC.

The chain combines TRBV11-2 with TRBJ2-1; D not certain. CDR1 and CDR2 (germline): SGHAT, FQNNGV. The CDR3 covers 12 residues. With 5 bases removed from V and 8 bases from J, the gap between germline ends came to 10 bases. The DNA of the CDR3 is TGTGCCAGCAGCCATGACCGACATGAGCAGTTCTTC. This sequence encodes CASSHDRHEQFF.

The chain combines TRBV28 with TRBJ1-2, with TRBD1 matching 7 bases. The CDR3 consists of 14 residues. V shed 5 bases, J shed 0 bases, and the junction held 3 bases outside the gene matches. From germline, CDR1 is MDHEN and CDR2 SYDVKM. CDR3 sequence (DNA): TGTGCCAGCAGTCGAGGGGGCGCTAACTATGGCTACACCTTC. Its protein is CASSRGGANYGYTF.

The chain recombines TRBV30 with TRBJ1-1; D is undetermined. Deletions cut 0 bases from V and 1 base from J, with 9 bases between. The CDR3 is 14 amino acids. Germline V gene data show CDR1 as GTSNPN and CDR2 as SVGIG (reference sequence). In DNA form, the CDR3 reads TGTGCCTGGAGTGTACACCCGCCGAACACTGAAGCTTTCTTT. It encodes CAWSVHPPNTEAFF.

This clone showed up many times. This chain joins TRBV5-1 and TRBJ1-4; a possible D gene is TRBD1 (5 bases). There are 15 residues in the CDR3. Looked up from germline, CDR1 is SGHRS and CDR2 is YFSETQ. The V gene lost 4 bases and the J gene lost 7 bases, with 17 bases spanning the gap. CDR3 protein: CASSQGGQSTEKLFF. The CDR3 region has the DNA TGCGCCAGCAGCCAGGGAGGGCAATCCACTGAAAAACTGTTTTTT.

This clone was found a few times. The chain uses TRBV19 and TRBJ2-1; 9 bases match TRBD2. Germline values: CDR1 LNHDA, CDR2 SQIVND (reference sequence). V was pared by 4 bases and J by 7 bases, with 8 bases of the junction left unmatched. The CDR3 loop spans 15 amino acids. CDR3 nucleotides: TGTGCCAGTAGTAAAATAGCGGGAGCAATGAATGAGCAGTTCTTC. This translates into CASSKIAGAMNEQFF.

The chain joins TRBV27 to TRBJ2-7, with 8 bases that match TRBD1. Germline V gives CDR1 MNHEY, CDR2 SMNVEV (reference sequence). The CDR3 consists of 15 residues. The V and J ends lost 5 bases and 2 bases, in that order; junction bases with no gene match: 8. The CDR3 protein is CASSPGTGRTYEQYF. The CDR3 nucleotides read TGTGCCAGCAGTCCCGGGACAGGCAGAACCTACGAGCAGTACTTC.

This clone occurred a few times. The chain uses TRBV6-4 and TRBJ2-2, with a possible D match to TRBD2 (5 bases). This CDR3 spans 14 amino acids. With 3 bases removed from V and 4 bases from J, the gap between germline ends came to 9 bases. CDR1 is MRHNA and CDR2 is SNTAGT in the germline V gene. The CDR3 nucleotides are TGTGCCAGCAGTGAAGACTACAGCACCGGGGAGCTGTTTTTT. Its protein is CASSEDYSTGELFF.

V is TRBV5-4 and J is TRBJ1-2; possibly TRBD1 for D (6 bases). The V gene lost 1 base and the J gene lost 7 bases, with 11 bases spanning the gap. This CDR3 has 13 amino acids. Germline assignment: CDR1 SGHNT and CDR2 YYREEE (reference sequence). The CDR3 spells CASSLLEGGGYTF. The DNA of the CDR3 is TGTGCCAGCAGCTTGTTGGAAGGGGGTGGCTACACCTTC.

CDR3 DNA: TGTGCCAGCAGCTTAATCGTGGGGGAGCAGTACTTC. Its translation is CASSLIVGEQYF. The chain has TRBV13 and TRBJ2-7; D remains unclear. CDR3 length: 12 amino acids. V was clipped by 2 bases and J by 7 bases, with 9 bases between them. Germline lookup yields CDR1 PRHDT and CDR2 FYEKMQ (reference sequence).

This chain uses TRBV27 with TRBJ2-6; 12 bases map to TRBD1. CDR1 MNHEY and CDR2 SMNVEV come from the germline V gene (reference sequence). Germline trimming cut 6 bases from V and 3 bases from J; bases unmatched to any gene: 6. The CDR3 runs to 17 residues. Here the CDR3 DNA reads TGTGCCAGCAGATTGGGACAGGGGGCTGTTGGGGCCAACGTCCTGACTTTC. Protein: CASRLGQGAVGANVLTF.

The genes are TRBV5-1 and TRBJ1-1, with D unclear. The CDR3 spans 17 residues. Germline V gives CDR1 SGHRS, CDR2 YFSETQ. V lost 1 base to trimming and J lost 0 bases, with 16 bases between them. The DNA for the CDR3 is TGCGCCAGCAGCTTGAAAGCCGCGTCCTACATGAACACTGAAGCTTTCTTT. Protein product: CASSLKAASYMNTEAFF.

CDR3 nucleotide sequence: TGCGCCAGCGGCGGGACTAGCAGTCACACAGATACGCAGTATTTT. Its protein is CASGGTSSHTDTQYF. The chain employs TRBV5-1 and TRBJ2-3, with TRBD2 matching 9 bases. V lost 7 bases, J lost 2 bases, and 8 bases stayed unmatched. The CDR3 contains 15 residues. Germline V lookup: CDR1 SGHRS, CDR2 YFSETQ.

Worth noting for this clone: Other nucleotide sequences from this sample produce the same CDR3. This chain links TRBV5-1 with TRBJ2-1; TRBD2 agrees at 12 bases. The CDR3 spans 15 residues. Germline lookup yields CDR1 SGHRS and CDR2 YFSETQ. Trimming at V came to 4 bases and at J to 7 bases, leaving 6 bases not matched to a gene. Here the CDR3 DNA reads TGCGCCAGCAGCAGGACTAGCGGGATCGATAATGAGCAGTTCTTC. This gives the protein CASSRTSGIDNEQFF. Together with reference TRBV5-1 and TRBJ2-1, the CDR3 gives the full variable domain: KAGVTQTPRYLIKTRGQQVTLSCSPISGHRSVSWYQQTPGQGLQFLFEYFSETQRNKGNFPGRFSGRQFSNSRSEMNVSTLELGDSALYLCASSRTSGIDNEQFFGPGTRLTVL.

The chain uses TRBV7-9 and TRBJ2-2; 11 bases agree with TRBD2. The CDR3 is made up of 16 amino acids. Per the germline V gene, CDR1 is SEHNR and CDR2 is FQNEAQ (reference sequence). V was pared by 5 bases and J by 2 bases, with 4 bases of the junction left unmatched. DNA for the CDR3: TGTGCCAGCAGCCCAGGACTAGCGGGCAACACCGGGGAGCTGTTTTTT. The encoded protein is CASSPGLAGNTGELFF. Using reference TRBV7-9 and TRBJ2-2 for the parts outside the CDR3, the full variable domain is DTGVSQNPRHKITKRGQNVTFRCDPISEHNRLYWYRQTLGQGPEFLTYFQNEAQLEKSRLLSDRFSAERPKGSFSTLEIQRTEQGDSAMYLCASSPGLAGNTGELFFGEGSRLTVL.

By frequency in the sample, this clone is medium-sized. The rearrangement uses TRBV6-1 and TRBJ1-2; 8 bases fit TRBD1. The junction had 5 bases not matched to a gene; V was cut back by 1 base and J by 7 bases. The CDR3 length is 14 residues. Germline loops: CDR1 MNHNS, CDR2 SASEGT. The CDR3 DNA sequence: TGTGCCAGCAGTGAAGGATGGCAGGGGGCTGGCTACACCTTC. Its translation is CASSEGWQGAGYTF.

The J gene is TRBJ1-1, the V gene TRBV27; TRBD1 matches 7 bases. Trimming took 5 bases from V and 7 from J; bases not matched to a gene: 4. The CDR3 has 12 amino acids. Germline values: CDR1 MNHEY, CDR2 SMNVEV (reference sequence). The DNA for the CDR3 is TGTGCCAGCAGTCGAAGACAGGGTGAAGCTTTCTTT. It is translated as CASSRRQGEAFF.

This clone was seen a handful of times. This chain connects TRBV4-2 to TRBJ2-3, with 8 bases fitting TRBD1. V lost 5 bases, J lost 4 bases, and 8 bases stayed unmatched. Germline-derived CDR1 and CDR2 are LGHNA and YNFKEQ. This CDR3 contains 15 residues. The chain's CDR3 is CASSGDRRESDTQYF. The DNA for the CDR3 is TGTGCCAGCAGCGGGGACAGGAGGGAATCAGATACGCAGTATTTT.

This clone was counted between two and nine times. V gene TRBV5-1 combines with J gene TRBJ1-5; 7 bases line up with TRBD1. CDR1 and CDR2 from the germline V gene are SGHRS and YFSETQ. Trimming took 4 bases from V and 3 from J; bases not matched to a gene: 7. This CDR3 is built from 15 residues. The DNA for the CDR3 is TGCGCCAGCAGCCCCGGGACAGCCCTCAATCAGCCCCAGCATTTT. It is translated as CASSPGTALNQPQHF.

The rearrangement links TRBV7-8 to TRBJ2-1, with D possibly being TRBD2 (8 bases). Trimming took 3 bases from V and 10 from J, leaving 16 bases between them. Germline values: CDR1 SGHVS, CDR2 FQNEAQ. This CDR3 comprises 14 residues. CDR3 sequence (DNA): TGTGCCAGCAGCTTTAGCGGGGCCAGGGGGGAGCAGTTCTTC. Translation: CASSFSGARGEQFF. Together with reference TRBV7-8 and TRBJ2-1, the CDR3 gives the full variable domain: GAGVSQSPRYKVAKRGQDVALRCDPISGHVSLFWYQQALGQGPEFLTYFQNEAQLDKSGLPSDRFFAERPEGSVSTLKIQRTQQEDSAVYLCASSFSGARGEQFFGPGTRLTVL.

This chain connects TRBV5-1 to TRBJ2-3; 11 positions agree with TRBD2. There are 16 residues in the CDR3. The junction had 5 bases not matched to a gene; V was cut back by 3 bases and J by 2 bases. Germline CDR1 is SGHRS and CDR2 is YFSETQ. The CDR3 DNA reads as TGCGCCAGCAGCTCGGAACTAGCGGGAGACACAGATACGCAGTATTTT. Protein: CASSSELAGDTDTQYF.

The CDR3 sequence: CASTPTVAGGWYNEQFF. The CDR3 DNA sequence: TGTGCCAGCACCCCAACGGTGGCGGGAGGGTGGTACAATGAGCAGTTCTTC. This rearrangement joins TRBV25-1 to TRBJ2-1; 9 nucleotides match TRBD2. Germline assignment: CDR1 MGHDK and CDR2 SYGVNS. This CDR3 is 17 amino acids long. V was clipped by 7 bases and J by 4 bases; unmatched bases: 14.

The chain combines TRBV19 with TRBJ2-1, with TRBD2 identical over 7 bases. V was clipped by 8 bases and J by 5 bases; unmatched bases: 9. This CDR3 comprises 14 residues. CDR1 and CDR2 from the germline V gene are LNHDA and SQIVND (reference sequence). Here the CDR3 reads CASGWGGSDNEQFF. The CDR3 coding sequence is TGTGCCAGTGGCTGGGGCGGGAGCGACAATGAGCAGTTCTTC.